This is a list of T cell receptor beta chains from one sample in a study of T cells after yellow fever vaccination. TCRdb reanalysed the 5' RACE reads using MiXCR and keeps one entry per CDR3 protein. The sample yields about 240,000 distinct CDR3 sequences, 6.5% to 8.5% seen once. The specimen comprised CD4+ T cells sorted from PBMCs, sampled 15 days after the yellow fever booster vaccination. These receptors were obtained from a man in his thirties or forties who received the YFV17D yellow fever vaccine. The CDR3 runs from the conserved cysteine through the conserved F or W. The D gene is left open where the match is weak.

>TRBD1|TRBV18|15
CASSSSTGTGTEAFF
>NA|TRBV18|13
CASSPQADDGYTF
>NA|TRBV12-3/TRBV12-4|15
CASRAYGGLAETQYF
>TRBD2|TRBV5-1|15
CASSLLATRTDTQYF
>NA|TRBV4-1|13
CASSLPGDQPQHF
>NA|TRBV5-1|13
CASSFQENYGYTF
>TRBD2|TRBV7-3|15
CASSKLAGVQNEQFF
>TRBD2|TRBV27|15
CASSFRGLAADTQYF
>NA|TRBV11-2|17
CASSLVVQLRAKNIQYF
>NA|TRBV7-7|14
CASREVGGMETQYF
>TRBD2|TRBV7-2|15
CASSRRTRSGNEQFF
>NA|TRBV5-1|15
CASSLRSVNNSPLHF
>NA|TRBV5-1|11
CASRGETEQFF
>NA|TRBV27|14
CASFSGGKQETQYF
>NA|TRBV6-1|15
CASKLTSRSSYEQYF
>NA|TRBV15|15
CATSRPGAGTDTQYF
>NA|TRBV12-3/TRBV12-4|12
CASSRGSAEQYF
>TRBD1|TRBV27|15
CASSRWGTVQETQYF
>NA|TRBV20-1|13
CSARVLNTDTQYF
>TRBD2|TRBV20-1|16
CSASRLPGTSGSPQYF
>NA|TRBV6-1|15
CASRSYEEPNTEAFF
>TRBD1|TRBV20-1|14
CSARRDRGNNEQFF
>TRBD2|TRBV3-1|18
CASSQEGGLAGRQETQYF
>NA|TRBV20-1|14
CSARLGAANTEAFF
>NA|TRBV7-2|14
CASSVRRANTEAFF
>TRBD2|TRBV5-1|16
CASSLGLAGVGAELFF
>NA|TRBV7-2|16
CASSLGGRGRTDTQYF
>TRBD2|TRBV12-3/TRBV12-4|15
CASNFGLAATYEQYF
>TRBD2|TRBV20-1|16
CCAPTPSGRSTDTQYF
>TRBD2|TRBV2|13
CASSWEGIYEQYF
>NA|TRBV20-1|16
CSAQFGAASSYNEQFF
>NA|TRBV11-2|13
CASSPSGPYGYTF
>TRBD2|TRBV7-2|14
CASSKGLAKDEQFF
>TRBD2|TRBV29-1|15
CSVMERLAGSYEQYF
>NA|TRBV7-2|13
CASSLVQMNTQYF
>NA|TRBV7-2|14
CASSNRVRNTEAFF
>NA|TRBV7-2|12
CASSFLYGNRYF
>NA|TRBV28|15
CASSDRRYSGNTIYF
>NA|TRBV20-1|13
CSALLGGNQPQHF
>TRBD1|TRBV24-1|14
CATRSGGESYEQYF
>TRBD1|TRBV9|16
CASSPLTGGPYNEQFF
>TRBD1|TRBV4-3|15
CASSRTLDRTYEQYF
>NA|TRBV7-2|14
CASSLGVGRRGQYF
>NA|TRBV7-2|14
CASSLGGDTDTQYF
>NA|TRBV18|13
CASSPSLDGEQFF
>TRBD2|TRBV5-8|16
CASSSAGVRFYNEQFF
>NA|TRBV2|13
CASTRGAQETQYF
>NA|TRBV7-9|14
CASSRSGAQETQYF
>NA|TRBV5-4|13
CATWGLAGDTQYF
>TRBD2|TRBV20-1|14
CSAWTSGRAYEQYF
>NA|TRBV20-1|16
CSARGVGWRTTGELFF
>TRBD2|TRBV7-8|14
CASSFERGGSEQFF
>NA|TRBV7-2|14
CASSPEPGWYEQFF
>NA|TRBV28|14
CASSPPVRGSPLHF
>NA|TRBV5-1|14
CASSPDGPEWPQHF
>TRBD2|TRBV6-4|15
CASSGGLAPYNEQFF
>NA|TRBV18|13
CASSQQRYTEAFF
>NA|TRBV29-1|16
CSVQTGAMGGSYEQYF
>NA|TRBV7-2|15
CASSLREGGTNTQYF
>TRBD1|TRBV29-1|13
CSVYRGVNTEAFF